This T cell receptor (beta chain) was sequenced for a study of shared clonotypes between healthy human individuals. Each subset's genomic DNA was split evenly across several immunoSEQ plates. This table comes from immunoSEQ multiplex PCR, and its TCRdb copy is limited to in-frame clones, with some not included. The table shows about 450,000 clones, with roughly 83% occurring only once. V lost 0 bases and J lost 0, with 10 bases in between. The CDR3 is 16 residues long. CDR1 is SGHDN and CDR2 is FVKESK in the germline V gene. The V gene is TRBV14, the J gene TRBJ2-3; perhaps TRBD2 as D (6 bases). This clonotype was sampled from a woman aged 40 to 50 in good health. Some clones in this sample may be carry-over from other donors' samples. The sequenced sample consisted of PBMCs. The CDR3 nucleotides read TGTGCCAGCAGCCAAGAATTGGGACTGAGCACAGATACGCAGTATTTT. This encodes CASSQELGLSTDTQYF.